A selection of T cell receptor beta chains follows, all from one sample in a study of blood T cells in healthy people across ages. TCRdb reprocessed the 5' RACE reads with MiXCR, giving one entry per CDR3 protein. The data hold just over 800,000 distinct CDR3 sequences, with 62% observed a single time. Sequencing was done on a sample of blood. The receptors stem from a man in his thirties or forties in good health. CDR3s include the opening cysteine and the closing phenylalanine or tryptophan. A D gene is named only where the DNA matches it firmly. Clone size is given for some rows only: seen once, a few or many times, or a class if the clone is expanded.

CDR3: CASSQVSYSNQPQHF
DNA: TGTGCCAGCAGCCAAGTGAGTTATAGCAATCAGCCCCAGCATTTT
V: TRBV4-2
D: .
size: .
J: TRBJ1-5

CDR3: CASSLAAGIVAGAQSSYNEQFF
DNA: TGTGCCAGCAGTTTGGCCGCGGGAATCGTAGCGGGGGCTCAGTCCTCCTACAATGAGCAGTTCTTC
V: TRBV28
D: TRBD2
size: .
J: TRBJ2-1

CDR3: CSVEEWGAGELFF
DNA: TGCAGCGTTGAAGAATGGGGGGCCGGGGAGCTGTTTTTT
V: TRBV29-1
D: .
size: .
J: TRBJ2-2

CDR3: CASGRLDLGAMNTEAFF
DNA: TGTGCCAGCGGACGCTTGGACCTTGGGGCTATGAACACTGAAGCTTTCTTT
V: TRBV6-1
D: .
size: once
J: TRBJ1-1

CDR3: CSASQAIGTDTQYF
DNA: TGCAGTGCTAGCCAAGCGATTGGCACAGATACGCAGTATTTT
V: TRBV20-1
D: .
size: .
J: TRBJ2-3

CDR3: CASSEPPGLDEQYF
DNA: TGTGCCAGCAGTGAACCCCCAGGTCTGGACGAGCAGTACTTC
V: TRBV6-1
D: .
size: .
J: TRBJ2-7

CDR3: CSAALPGLAGETQYF
DNA: TGCAGTGCCGCTCTACCTGGGCTAGCGGGGGAGACCCAGTACTTC
V: TRBV20-1
D: TRBD2
size: .
J: TRBJ2-5

CDR3: CASSQDLPSGGLPDTQYF
DNA: TGCGCCAGCAGCCAAGATCTCCCTAGCGGGGGTTTGCCAGATACGCAGTATTTT
V: TRBV4-3
D: TRBD2
size: .
J: TRBJ2-3

CDR3: CASSEGETPPRGYTF
DNA: TGCGCCAGCAGCGAGGGCGAAACGCCCCCCCGGGGCTACACCTTC
V: TRBV5-1
D: .
size: .
J: TRBJ1-2

CDR3: CASSPREGVAYEQYF
DNA: TGTGCCAGCTCACCGAGAGAGGGGGTGGCCTACGAGCAGTACTTC
V: TRBV18
D: .
size: .
J: TRBJ2-7

CDR3: CSARDGTGGPGELFF
DNA: TGCAGTGCTAGAGATGGGACAGGGGGACCCGGGGAGCTGTTTTTT
V: TRBV20-1
D: TRBD1
size: .
J: TRBJ2-2

CDR3: CSVETDTQYF
DNA: TGCAGCGTTGAAACAGATACGCAGTATTTT
V: TRBV29-1
D: .
size: many
J: TRBJ2-3

CDR3: CSAKEWPYNEQFF
DNA: TGCAGTGCTAAGGAGTGGCCCTACAATGAGCAGTTCTTC
V: TRBV20-1
D: .
size: .
J: TRBJ2-1

CDR3: CASSHRQGARYNEQFF
DNA: TGTGCCAGCAGCCACCGACAGGGGGCCAGGTACAATGAGCAGTTCTTC
V: TRBV7-9
D: TRBD1
size: once
J: TRBJ2-1

CDR3: CASSVVSGGGREQFF
DNA: TGTGCCAGCAGCGTAGTGAGCGGGGGAGGACGTGAGCAGTTCTTC
V: TRBV9
D: TRBD2
size: .
J: TRBJ2-1

CDR3: CASSAPFVDSQETQYF
DNA: TGTGCCAGCAGCGCACCATTTGTCGATTCCCAAGAGACCCAGTACTTC
V: TRBV7-9
D: .
size: .
J: TRBJ2-5

CDR3: CASSKETRQYF
DNA: TGTGCCAGCAGCAAAGAAACGCGGCAGTACTTC
V: TRBV21-1
D: .
size: .
J: TRBJ2-7

CDR3: CASIRGQDQYNSPLHF
DNA: TGTGCCAGCATCCGCGGACAGGATCAATATAATTCACCCCTCCACTTT
V: TRBV6-6
D: TRBD1
size: few
J: TRBJ1-6

CDR3: CASSLVRGHDSNQPQHF
DNA: TGTGCCAGCAGCTTAGTTCGGGGACACGATAGCAATCAGCCCCAGCATTTT
V: TRBV7-9
D: .
size: .
J: TRBJ1-5

CDR3: CASRDEDYGYTF
DNA: TGTGCCAGCAGAGACGAAGACTATGGCTACACCTTC
V: TRBV2
D: .
size: .
J: TRBJ1-2

CDR3: CSVELLYEQCF
DNA: TGCAGCGTCGAGCTATTATACGAGCAGTGCTTC
V: TRBV29-1
D: .
size: .
J: TRBJ2-5

CDR3: CASSSPRTGGYTF
DNA: TGTGCCAGCAGCTCCCCAAGGACGGGTGGCTACACCTTC
V: TRBV7-9
D: .
size: once
J: TRBJ1-2

CDR3: CASSPHQKLNYGYTF
DNA: TGTGCCAGCAGTCCTCATCAGAAGCTCAACTATGGCTACACCTTC
V: TRBV27
D: .
size: .
J: TRBJ1-2

CDR3: CASGLQGTRYGYTF
DNA: TGTGCCAGCGGGCTACAGGGGACTCGCTATGGCTACACCTTC
V: TRBV27
D: TRBD1
size: .
J: TRBJ1-2

CDR3: CSARAGGRTYEQYF
DNA: TGCAGTGCCCGGGCGGGGGGGCGAACCTACGAGCAGTACTTC
V: TRBV20-1
D: TRBD2
size: .
J: TRBJ2-7

CDR3: CSVTRTGGFEKLFF
DNA: TGCAGCGTTACTCGGACAGGGGGTTTTGAAAAACTGTTTTTT
V: TRBV29-1
D: TRBD1
size: once
J: TRBJ1-4

CDR3: CATSNGGNTQYF
DNA: TGTGCCACCTCCAATGGGGGCAATACGCAGTATTTT
V: TRBV15
D: .
size: once
J: TRBJ2-3

CDR3: CASTKTGGNEQFF
DNA: TGTGCCAGCACCAAAACAGGGGGCAATGAGCAGTTCTTC
V: TRBV9
D: TRBD1
size: .
J: TRBJ2-1

CDR3: CASSEQVSYEQYF
DNA: TGTGCCAGCAGTGAGCAGGTCTCCTACGAGCAGTACTTC
V: TRBV6-2/TRBV6-3
D: .
size: .
J: TRBJ2-7

CDR3: CASRYQETQYF
DNA: TGTGCCAGTAGGTATCAAGAGACCCAGTACTTC
V: TRBV5-6
D: .
size: many
J: TRBJ2-5

CDR3: CASSPGLSTYEQYF
DNA: TGTGCCAGCAGTCCGGGACTGAGTACCTACGAGCAGTACTTC
V: TRBV6-1
D: .
size: few
J: TRBJ2-7

CDR3: CAREIGKNTEAFF
DNA: TGTGCCAGAGAAATCGGGAAGAACACTGAAGCTTTCTTT
V: TRBV27
D: .
size: .
J: TRBJ1-1

CDR3: CSVALRGRKTQYF
DNA: TGCAGCGTTGCCCTGAGGGGGAGGAAGACCCAGTACTTC
V: TRBV29-1
D: .
size: once
J: TRBJ2-5

CDR3: CASSFPGTGSSEQFF
DNA: TGTGCCAGCAGTTTCCCCGGGACAGGGTCTTCTGAGCAGTTCTTC
V: TRBV12-3/TRBV12-4
D: TRBD1
size: .
J: TRBJ2-1

CDR3: CAGANGRNEETQYF
DNA: TGTGCCGGCGCAAACGGAAGGAATGAAGAGACCCAGTACTTC
V: TRBV27
D: .
size: .
J: TRBJ2-5

CDR3: CSARNNEQYF
DNA: TGCAGTGCTAGGAACAATGAGCAGTACTTC
V: TRBV20-1
D: .
size: .
J: TRBJ2-7

CDR3: CASSLVPLADGYEQYF
DNA: TGTGCCAGCAGCTTAGTCCCTTTGGCAGACGGCTACGAGCAGTACTTC
V: TRBV7-9
D: .
size: few
J: TRBJ2-7

CDR3: CSAKGLAGGLSTYEQYF
DNA: TGCAGTGCTAAGGGACTAGCGGGGGGCCTCAGCACCTACGAGCAGTACTTC
V: TRBV20-1
D: TRBD2
size: few
J: TRBJ2-7

CDR3: CASSFIGGTGKYEQYF
DNA: TGTGCCAGCAGTTTTATCGGGGGGACAGGGAAGTACGAGCAGTACTTC
V: TRBV28
D: TRBD1
size: .
J: TRBJ2-7

CDR3: CASYTGKAQYF
DNA: TGTGCCTCTTATACAGGGAAGGCGCAGTACTTC
V: TRBV30
D: .
size: .
J: TRBJ2-5

CDR3: CASSLALQLNTEAFF
DNA: TGTGCCAGCAGCTTAGCGCTACAGCTGAACACTGAAGCTTTCTTT
V: TRBV11-1
D: .
size: .
J: TRBJ1-1

CDR3: CASIHRDKKIQYF
DNA: TGTGCCAGCATTCACAGGGATAAAAAGATTCAGTACTTC
V: TRBV28
D: .
size: once
J: TRBJ2-7

CDR3: CASSDWAGGSYNEQFF
DNA: TGTGCCAGCAGTGATTGGGCGGGGGGTTCCTACAATGAGCAGTTCTTC
V: TRBV6-1
D: TRBD2
size: few
J: TRBJ2-1

CDR3: CASSVTPWETLYF
DNA: TGTGCCAGCAGTGTAACCCCCTGGGAGACCCTGTACTTC
V: TRBV27
D: .
size: .
J: TRBJ2-5

CDR3: CASSPLSGIGETQYF
DNA: TGTGCCAGCTCACCGCTGAGCGGGATTGGTGAGACCCAGTACTTC
V: TRBV18
D: TRBD2
size: .
J: TRBJ2-5

CDR3: CASRREGTYGYTF
DNA: TGTGCCAGCAGACGCGAGGGGACCTATGGCTACACCTTC
V: TRBV6-5
D: .
size: .
J: TRBJ1-2

CDR3: CASSPSPNSPLHF
DNA: TGTGCCAGCAGCCCCTCCCCAAATTCACCCCTCCACTTT
V: TRBV7-2
D: .
size: .
J: TRBJ1-6